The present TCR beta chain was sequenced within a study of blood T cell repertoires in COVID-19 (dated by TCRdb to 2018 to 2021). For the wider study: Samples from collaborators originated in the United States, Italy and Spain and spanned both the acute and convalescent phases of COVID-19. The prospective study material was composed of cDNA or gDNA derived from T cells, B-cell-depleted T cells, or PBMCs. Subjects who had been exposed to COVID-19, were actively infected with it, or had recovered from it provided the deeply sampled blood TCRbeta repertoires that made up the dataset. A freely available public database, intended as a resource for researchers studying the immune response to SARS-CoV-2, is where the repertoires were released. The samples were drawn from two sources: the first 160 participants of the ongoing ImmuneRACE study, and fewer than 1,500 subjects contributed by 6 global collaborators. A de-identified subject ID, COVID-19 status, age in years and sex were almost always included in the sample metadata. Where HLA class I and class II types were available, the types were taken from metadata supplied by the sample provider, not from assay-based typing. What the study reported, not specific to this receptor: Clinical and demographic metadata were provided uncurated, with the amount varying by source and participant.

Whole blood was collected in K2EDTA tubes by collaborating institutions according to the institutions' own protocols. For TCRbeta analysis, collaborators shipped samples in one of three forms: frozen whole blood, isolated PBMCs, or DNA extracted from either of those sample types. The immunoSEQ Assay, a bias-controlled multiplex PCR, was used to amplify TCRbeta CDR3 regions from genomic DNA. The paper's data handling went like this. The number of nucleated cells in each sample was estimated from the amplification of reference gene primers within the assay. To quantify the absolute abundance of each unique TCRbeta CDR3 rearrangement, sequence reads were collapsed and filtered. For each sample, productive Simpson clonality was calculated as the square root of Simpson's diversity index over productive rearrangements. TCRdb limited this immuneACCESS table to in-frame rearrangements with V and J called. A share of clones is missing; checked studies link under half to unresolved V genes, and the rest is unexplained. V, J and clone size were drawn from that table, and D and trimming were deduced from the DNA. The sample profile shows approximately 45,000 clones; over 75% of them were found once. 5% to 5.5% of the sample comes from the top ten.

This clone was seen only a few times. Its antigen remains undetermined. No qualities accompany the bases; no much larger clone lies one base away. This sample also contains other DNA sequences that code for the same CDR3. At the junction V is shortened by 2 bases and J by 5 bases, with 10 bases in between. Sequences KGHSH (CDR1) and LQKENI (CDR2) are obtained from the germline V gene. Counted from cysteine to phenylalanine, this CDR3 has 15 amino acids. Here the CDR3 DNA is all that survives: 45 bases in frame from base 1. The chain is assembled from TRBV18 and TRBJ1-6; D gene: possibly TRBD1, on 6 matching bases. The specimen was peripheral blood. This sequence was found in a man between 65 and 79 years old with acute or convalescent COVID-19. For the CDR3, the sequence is CASSPGRGHNSPLHF. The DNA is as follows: TGTGCCAGCTCACCAGGCAGGGGTCATAATTCACCCCTCCACTTT.